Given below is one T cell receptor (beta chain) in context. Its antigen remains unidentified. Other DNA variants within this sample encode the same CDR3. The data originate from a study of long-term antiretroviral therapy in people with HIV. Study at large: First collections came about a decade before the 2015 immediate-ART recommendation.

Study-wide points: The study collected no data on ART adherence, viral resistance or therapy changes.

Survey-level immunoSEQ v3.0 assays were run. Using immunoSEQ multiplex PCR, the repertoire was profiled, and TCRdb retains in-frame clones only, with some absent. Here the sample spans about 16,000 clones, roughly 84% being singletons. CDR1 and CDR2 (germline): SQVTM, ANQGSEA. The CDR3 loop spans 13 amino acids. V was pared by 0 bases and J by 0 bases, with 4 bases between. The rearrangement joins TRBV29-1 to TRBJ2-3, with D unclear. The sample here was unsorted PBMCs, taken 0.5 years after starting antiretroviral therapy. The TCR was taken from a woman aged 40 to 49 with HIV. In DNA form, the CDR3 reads TGCAGCGTTGAAGAGCGGAGCACAGATACGCAGTATTTT. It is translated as CSVEERSTDTQYF.